The present TCR beta chain was sequenced within a study of T-cell reconstitution after alpha-beta-depleted transplantation in children. This clonotype was seen at least ten times. Germline CDR1 reads SGHRS; CDR2 reads YFSETQ. V lost 4 bases, J lost 4 bases, and 8 bases stayed unmatched. The CDR3 spans 15 residues. Preparing the TCRbeta library involved the use of unique molecular identifiers. In TCRdb, the PCR reads were re-called with MiXCR into one record per CDR3 protein. The sample has approximately 350,000 distinct CDR3 sequences, over 9% seen once. The source of this sequence is a human donor who donated a stem cell graft to a child with acute lymphoblastic leukemia. J is TRBJ2-1 and V is TRBV5-1; 7 nucleotides agree with TRBD2. The sequencing here drew on PBMCs from the stem cell graft donor, taken from the stem cell graft. The CDR3 coding sequence is TGCGCCAGCAGCGCCGGGACTATGCGATACAATGAGCAGTTCTTC. Protein product: CASSAGTMRYNEQFF.